One sample yielded the 29 T cell receptor beta chains listed below, sequenced in a study of T cells in Graves' hyperthyroidism and ophthalmopathy. Authors of the study amplified TCR beta CDR3 regions from RNA transcripts. In the first-round RT-PCR of the TCR CDR3, the HTBI primer set was used. TCRdb re-derived calls from the multiplex PCR reads in MiXCR, one entry per CDR3 protein. The table includes hundreds of thousands of distinct CDR3 sequences, about 15% detected once. The material sequenced was blood. The receptors shown here come from a woman aged 50 to 60 with Graves' ophthalmopathy.

The gene calls are TRBV6-5 and TRBJ2-7; D might be TRBD2 (6 bases). This CDR3 is 16 amino acids long. The germline CDR1 and CDR2 sequences are MNHEY and SVGAGI. With 2 bases removed from V and 5 bases from J, the gap between germline ends came to 19 bases. The CDR3 reads CASSYRERVYQDEQYF. CDR3 nucleotide sequence: TGTGCCAGCAGTTACAGGGAGCGGGTGTATCAGGACGAGCAGTACTTC.

This clonotype was counted only a few times. The V and J genes are TRBV19 and TRBJ2-3, with TRBD1 matching over 9 bases. CDR3 size: 15 residues. With V trimmed by 5 bases and J by 2 bases, 5 bases remained unmatched. Germline V CDR1 and CDR2: LNHDA, SQIVND (reference sequence). The CDR3 bases are TGTGCCAGTAGTGCCGACAGGGGGGACACAGATACGCAGTATTTT. Translation: CASSADRGDTDTQYF. The full variable domain, its missing parts supplied by reference TRBV19 and TRBJ2-3, is DGGITQSPKYLFRKEGQNVTLSCEQNLNHDAMYWYRQDPGQGLRLIYYSQIVNDFQKGDIAEGYSVSREKKESFPLTVTSAQKNPTAFYLCASSADRGDTDTQYFGPGTRLTVL.

This chain joins TRBV29-1 and TRBJ2-1; 7 positions match TRBD1. CDR1 and CDR2 (germline): SQVTM, ANQGSEA. Germline trimming cut 3 bases from V and 2 bases from J; bases unmatched to any gene: 7. The CDR3 sequence is 15 residues long. The CDR3 nucleotides are TGCAGCGTTGACGGTGAGACAGGGCCCTACAATGAGCAGTTCTTC. It specifies CSVDGETGPYNEQFF.

Many counts were recorded for this clonotype. This rearrangement joins TRBV6-5 to TRBJ2-7, with a weak D call TRBD1 (5 bases). This CDR3 is built from 13 residues. Germline V gene lookup returns CDR1 MNHEY and CDR2 SVGAGI. V lost 4 bases, J lost 7 bases, and 14 bases lay in between. DNA for the CDR3: TGTGCCAGCAGTTCTACAGGATCAGGGGAGCAGTACTTC. Residues: CASSSTGSGEQYF.

This clonotype occurred many times. The rearrangement uses TRBV2 and TRBJ2-1, with no clear D. This CDR3 comprises 13 residues. CDR1 is SNHLY and CDR2 is FYNNEI in the germline V gene. V lost 2 bases, J lost 4 bases, and 6 bases lay in between. CDR3 protein: CASSESYYNEQFF. CDR3 nucleotides: TGTGCCAGCAGTGAATCATATTACAATGAGCAGTTCTTC.

This clonotype was picked up many times. V gene TRBV7-9 combines with J gene TRBJ2-2, with TRBD2 matching 10 bases. CDR1 SEHNR and CDR2 FQNEAQ come from the germline V gene (reference sequence). CDR3 length equals 14 residues. The CDR3 DNA follows: TGTGTTATTCTGGGACTAGCGCACACCGGGGAGCTGTTTTTT. Protein product: CVILGLAHTGELFF.

At least ten counts were recorded for this clonotype. The rearrangement uses TRBV14 and TRBJ1-1, with 7 nucleotides matching TRBD1. CDR1 SGHDN and CDR2 FVKESK come from the germline V gene. CDR3 size: 15 residues. J lost 3 bases, V lost 1 base, and 5 bases had no gene match. CDR3 sequence: CASSQGDRVDTEAFF. CDR3 nucleotides: TGTGCCAGCAGCCAAGGCGACAGGGTAGACACTGAAGCTTTCTTT.

This clonotype was detected many times. This chain joins TRBV30 and TRBJ2-7; D uncertain. Looked up from germline, CDR1 is GTSNPN and CDR2 is SVGIG (reference sequence). The CDR3 spans 14 residues. Trimming removed 0 bases at V and 2 bases at J, with 11 bases between. The CDR3 nucleotides read TGTGCCTGGAGTGTACGCAGAACCGCCTACGAGCAGTACTTC. It specifies CAWSVRRTAYEQYF.

This clonotype was recorded many times. The chain uses TRBV6-1 and TRBJ2-1; 12 nucleotides agree with TRBD2. This CDR3 is built from 15 residues. Germline V gene lookup returns CDR1 MNHNS and CDR2 SASEGT. J was trimmed by 8 bases and V by 6 bases; bases with no gene match: 8. This chain's CDR3 is CASRLRLAGEDEQFF. CDR3 in DNA: TGTGCCAGCAGACTCAGACTAGCGGGAGAGGATGAGCAGTTCTTC.

This clonotype was seen more than once but under ten times. The chain combines TRBV27 with TRBJ2-5, with 8 bases aligning to TRBD1. The CDR3 contains 15 residues. CDR1 and CDR2 from the germline V gene are MNHEY and SMNVEV (reference sequence). Losses at the gene ends were 7 bases for V and 5 bases for J; bases not matched to a gene: 12. The DNA of the CDR3 is TGTGCCAGCAATGAACGGGACAGGCCGGGGGAGACCCAGTACTTC. Translation: CASNERDRPGETQYF.

Many counts were recorded for this clonotype. V and J are TRBV2 and TRBJ2-3, with TRBD2 matching over 7 bases. V shed 3 bases and J 2 bases; nucleotides not matched to a gene: 2. This CDR3 region has 14 residues. CDR1 and CDR2 from the germline V gene are SNHLY and FYNNEI. CDR3 DNA: TGTGCCAGCAGTGAGAGCGGGATCACAGATACGCAGTATTTT. This encodes CASSESGITDTQYF.

This clonotype was counted between two and nine times. The genes are TRBV2 and TRBJ2-4; D is tentatively TRBD1 or TRBD2 (5 bases each). The V gene's germline CDR1 is SNHLY and CDR2 FYNNEI. The CDR3 covers 10 residues. Deletions cut 3 bases from V and 14 bases from J, with 8 bases between. The CDR3 sequence: CASSEGVKYF. CDR3 nucleotides: TGTGCCAGCAGTGAGGGGGTAAAGTACTTC.

This clonotype showed up many times. V gene TRBV7-9 combines with J gene TRBJ2-7, with D tentatively TRBD2 (5 bases). The CDR3 is 14 residues long. Germline lookup yields CDR1 SEHNR and CDR2 FQNEAQ (reference sequence). Trimming took off 5 bases at V and 6 bases at J, with 17 bases between the two ends. CDR3 sequence reads: CASSARATGVEQYF. The CDR3 nucleotides read TGTGCCAGCAGCGCTAGGGCTACCGGGGTCGAGCAGTACTTC.

V is TRBV9 and J is TRBJ2-3; possibly TRBD2 for D (5 bases). Trimming took 0 bases from V and 4 from J, leaving 9 bases between them. The V gene's germline CDR1 is SGDLS and CDR2 YYNGEE. The CDR3 loop spans 14 amino acids. The chain's CDR3 is CASSVGGSPDTQYF. The CDR3 DNA reads as TGTGCCAGCAGCGTAGGAGGGAGCCCAGATACGCAGTATTTT. Together with reference TRBV9 and TRBJ2-3, the CDR3 gives the full variable domain: DSGVTQTPKHLITATGQRVTLRCSPRSGDLSVYWYQQSLDQGLQFLIQYYNGEERAKGNILERFSAQQFPDLHSELNLSSLELGDSALYFCASSVGGSPDTQYFGPGTRLTVL.

Regarding this clonotype: At one of its ends the junction is not consistent with the germline gene, which may arise from a read error. The chain is built from TRBV10-2 and TRBJ2-3; D might be TRBD2 (6 bases). The CDR3 has 12 amino acids. The germline V gene encodes CDR1 WSHSY and CDR2 SAAADI. The CDR3 spells CASCERADTQYF. The CDR3 nucleotides are TGCGCCAGCTGTGAGCGGGCAGATACGCAGTATTTT.

There are many counts of this clonotype. The chain is built from TRBV30 and TRBJ1-5; perhaps TRBD1 as D (5 bases). Per germline, CDR1 GTSNPN and CDR2 SVGIG (reference sequence). Trimming cost V 2 bases and J 3 bases, with 17 bases left between them. The CDR3 contains 16 residues. Here the CDR3 DNA reads TGTGCCTGGAGTATCTCGTCGGGGGGGAACAATCAGCCCCAGCATTTT. This sequence encodes CAWSISSGGNNQPQHF.

This clonotype was seen only a few times. J is TRBJ2-1 and V is TRBV6-5; 7 nucleotides line up with TRBD2. Germline V lookup: CDR1 MNHEY, CDR2 SVGAGI. V lost 2 bases to trimming and J lost 2 bases; unmatched junction nucleotides: 9. This CDR3 spans 17 amino acids. For the CDR3, the DNA is TGTGCCAGCAGTTACAGAGCGGGGATTCCCACCTACAATGAGCAGTTCTTC. Its translation: CASSYRAGIPTYNEQFF.

In its sample, this clonotype was seen many times. The chain joins TRBV20-1 to TRBJ2-1; tentatively, D is TRBD2 (6 bases). Trimming removed 3 bases from V and 6 bases from J, with 15 bases in between. The CDR3 has 14 amino acids. Per the germline V gene, CDR1 is DFQATT and CDR2 is SNEGSKA (reference sequence). CDR3 in DNA: TGCAGTGCTAGTTCGTCGGGAGTTGGCAATGAGCAGTTCTTC. Translated, it gives CSASSSGVGNEQFF.

This clonotype was counted a few times. The genes are TRBV27 and TRBJ2-1; D is uncertain. This CDR3 comprises 15 residues. Germline V gene lookup returns CDR1 MNHEY and CDR2 SMNVEV (reference sequence). The V and J ends lost 5 bases and 9 bases respectively, with 20 bases between them. The CDR3 loop is CASSPQDLRWGEQFF. CDR3 coding DNA: TGTGCCAGCAGTCCCCAGGATCTTAGGTGGGGTGAGCAGTTCTTC.

This sequence joins TRBV6-5 and TRBJ1-2, with 9 bases matching TRBD1. The junction had 6 bases not matched to a gene; V was cut back by 2 bases and J by 5 bases. The CDR3 length is 15 residues. Germline CDR1 is MNHEY and CDR2 is SVGAGI. The CDR3 nucleotides are TGTGCCAGCAGTTACCTTGACAGGGGGGAATATGGCTACACCTTC. This sequence encodes CASSYLDRGEYGYTF.

This clonotype was seen at least ten times. The genes are TRBV28 and TRBJ2-7, with unresolved D. V was clipped by 2 bases and J by 0 bases, with 14 bases between them. The CDR3 contains 16 residues. Germline V gene data show CDR1 as MDHEN and CDR2 as SYDVKM. The CDR3 coding sequence is TGTGCCAGCAGTTTAGTGACCAGCCATAGCTCCTACGAGCAGTACTTC. Protein product: CASSLVTSHSSYEQYF.

In this sample, this clonotype turned up many times. The V and J genes are TRBV7-2 and TRBJ1-5; unclear D gene. Germline V CDR1 and CDR2: SGHTA, FQGNSA. The CDR3 extends over 14 amino acids. V lost 5 bases to trimming and J lost 2 bases, with 10 bases between them. The CDR3 loop is CASSTDPGNQPQHF. CDR3 nucleotides: TGTGCCAGCAGCACTGACCCGGGCAATCAGCCCCAGCATTTT.

This clonotype was seen a handful of times. A much larger clone is a single base away; this may be a read error. V usage is TRBV12-3 or TRBV12-4 and J usage is TRBJ1-1; D remains ambiguous. The length of the CDR3 is 13 residues. V was cut by 4 bases and J by 1 base, with 7 bases left in between. DNA for the CDR3: TGTGCCAGCAGTTCCCTTTCGAACACTGAAGCTTTCTTT. Its translation is CASSSLSNTEAFF.

This clonotype appeared many times. V and J are TRBV12-3 or TRBV12-4 and TRBJ2-7, with 11 bases lining up with TRBD2. V dropped 6 bases and J dropped 0; count of bases not matched to a gene: 4. There are 15 residues in the CDR3. CDR3 in DNA: TGTGCCAGCAGCCAAACTAGCGGGAGCTCCTACGAGCAGTACTTC. Protein sequence: CASSQTSGSSYEQYF.

This clonotype was detected many times. This chain uses TRBV28 with TRBJ1-4; D ambiguous. The CDR3 contains 13 residues. CDR1 is MDHEN and CDR2 is SYDVKM in the germline V gene. V was clipped by 10 bases and J by 1 base, with 10 bases between them. CDR3 in DNA: TGTGCCACCCACCAAGGAACTAATGAAAAACTGTTTTTT. It specifies CATHQGTNEKLFF. The full variable domain, completed using reference TRBV28 and TRBJ1-4, is DVKVTQSSRYLVKRTGEKVFLECVQDMDHENMFWYRQDPGLGLRLIYFSYDVKMKEKGDIPEGYSVSREKKERFSLILESASTNQTSMYLCATHQGTNEKLFFGSGTQLSVL.

This clonotype was counted ten times or more. The rearrangement uses TRBV29-1 and TRBJ2-1, with D perhaps TRBD1 (5 bases). The CDR3 runs to 13 residues. Germline CDR1 is SQVTM and CDR2 is ANQGSEA. The V end lost 8 bases, the J end lost 8 bases, and 19 bases lay between the germline ends. This CDR3 is CSTPSGRAYEQFF. The CDR3 coding sequence is TGCAGCACCCCGTCTGGCAGGGCATATGAGCAGTTCTTC.

The chain couples TRBV9 to TRBJ1-2; no firm D call. Trimming left V 0 bases short and J 5 bases short, with 11 bases between. Germline V lookup: CDR1 SGDLS, CDR2 YYNGEE. The CDR3 contains 14 residues. CDR3 coding DNA: TGTGCCAGCAGCGTAGCTCCAGAACATTATGGCTACACCTTC. This gives the protein CASSVAPEHYGYTF.

This clonotype has just a few counts. This rearrangement joins TRBV29-1 to TRBJ1-1, with 9 bases identical to TRBD1. The CDR3 length is 14 residues. Germline V CDR1 and CDR2: SQVTM, ANQGSEA. V shed 5 bases, J shed 3 bases, and the junction held 7 bases outside the gene matches. CDR3 bases: TGCAGCGTTTCCCCGGGACAGGGATACACTGAAGCTTTCTTT. Amino acid sequence: CSVSPGQGYTEAFF.

This clonotype was detected ten times or more. The V and J genes are TRBV11-2 and TRBJ2-1, with 13 bases matching TRBD2. The CDR3 has 19 amino acids. The V and J ends lost 1 base and 7 bases, in that order; junction bases with no gene match: 13. Per the germline V gene, CDR1 is SGHAT and CDR2 is FQNNGV. This CDR3 is CASSLVPPWTSGRRNEQFF. The CDR3 nucleotides are TGTGCCAGCAGCTTAGTTCCACCATGGACTAGCGGGAGAAGGAATGAGCAGTTCTTC.